What follows describes a single T cell receptor beta chain. The antigen it recognizes is unknown. No per-base quality is available; no much larger clone lies one base away. The cohort consisted of some 730 healthy bone marrow donors. At the time of sampling, every cohort member was nominally healthy, though immune exposures that went unrecorded were likely present. The donor tested CMV seropositive and was one of the 289 seropositive cohort members. Every donor gave a peripheral blood sample, and the peripheral blood mononuclear cells from that sample were used for TCR beta sequencing. The Qiagen DNeasy Blood Extraction Kit was used to extract genomic DNA from the blood cell samples. CDR1 and CDR2 (SGHAT, FQNNGV) derive from the germline V gene. The CDR3 covers 14 residues, taking in both the cysteine and the phenylalanine. Only CDR3 DNA is held: 42 bases, read in frame from base 1. Relative to germline, V is 5 bases shorter and J is 5 bases shorter, with 16 bases between their ends.

This record comes from a study of cytomegalovirus exposure and HLA in healthy donors listed by TCRdb under 2017. General notes on the study: An earlier analysis of about 560 of the donors reported 250 to 300 Gb of sequence data and 117 million unique TCR beta sequences obtained from around 180 million T cells. An early release that covered 500 to 800 HLA-typed donors contained approximately 300 gigabases of sequencing data and tens of millions of unique TCR sequences. Among the roughly 400 genotyped donors, approximately 81% belonged to the genetic ancestry cluster associated with self-reported Caucasian donors. The aim of the study was to test whether cataloging public T cell receptors could identify signatures of past pathogen exposure. The study used immunosequencing to profile the T cell repertoires of hundreds of subjects and linked those repertoires to cytomegalovirus serostatus. A separate validation cohort of more than 100 different subjects was used in addition to the roughly 670-subject first cohort. High-throughput TCR immunosequencing, statistical association of individual TCRs with disease status, and machine learning were combined to predict cytomegalovirus infection status. In a later analysis, previously published TCR beta repertoires from more than 500 donors were re-analyzed and high-resolution HLA genotyping was added so that TCR occurrence patterns could be studied. Rather than using new phenotypic data, the later analysis identified candidate immune exposures from TCR beta sequences and from how often those sequences occurred across donors. An earlier analysis of around 640 of the donors used high-throughput TCR beta sequencing to judge whether each TCR beta V gene segment behaved as functional or pseudogenic. Donor age, sex, ethnicity and CMV serostatus were compiled together with the repertoire data. A later genetic analysis took genome-wide SNP genotypes for about three fifths of the 666 donors and used that subset as a discovery cohort. Every discovery cohort repertoire had been produced on one sequencing platform. HLA typing covered class I and class II loci at four-digit resolution. The number of donors typed differed by locus, with 629-630 for A, B, C, DRB1 and DQB1, roughly 550 for DQA1, 600 to 610 for DPA1, and about 450 for DPB1. Because of strong linkage in the cohort, 5 or 6 DR-DQ haplotypes were treated as single units for association and clustering. Across around 400 genotyped donors of the cohort, an average of approximately 220,000 unique TCR beta nucleotide sequences per donor were sequenced, and roughly 20% of those sequences were non-productive. Overall study results and their limits: A cluster of highly shared sequence variants was judged likely to be a technical artifact of the sequencing pipeline. Correlated functional status among segregating V segments might reflect linkage disequilibrium, but an unknown experimental factor could not be ruled out. A further reported finding was that TCR beta sequences accurately predicted the HLA-A and HLA-B alleles for most subjects in the first cohort. A later analysis found that most CMV-associated TCR beta chains appeared HLA-restricted, with HLA associations seemingly driven largely by CMV exposure. In both the original and validation cohorts, the classifier was reported to diagnose cytomegalovirus status with high specificity and sensitivity. Sequencing depth was assumed to be roughly uniform across donors in the presence/absence analyses, though that assumption may not hold. A later genetic analysis associated a missense DCLRE1C variant with V-gene and J-gene trimming of TCR beta chains, and an independent cohort replicated the association. At a false discovery rate of 0.05, a later analysis linked under 20,000 TCR beta sequences to specific HLA alleles. Because the 87-base-pair reads could not distinguish some IMGT-functional V segments, including TRBV6-2 and TRBV6-3, those segments were excluded. Broadly in line with IMGT annotations, most TCR beta V segments showed up in productive rearrangements about 87% or about 30% of the time in an earlier analysis of under 700 of the donors. Across donors, most TCR sequences were observed very rarely, whereas some public TCRs were present in many individuals. The study gave a list of over 150 TCR beta chains associated with cytomegalovirus. When HLA alleles, especially DR and DQ, strongly co-occurred, TCR associations were difficult to assign to individual alleles. A later analysis found that TCR association rates varied across HLA loci, with DRB1 alleles showing the most associated TCRs and HLA-C alleles the fewest. HLA typing was unavailable for some donors at each locus, so association tests used only the typed subset. A few of the identified cytomegalovirus-associated TCR beta chains were confirmed in vitro to be specific for cytomegalovirus antigens. According to a later analysis, parvovirus B19, influenza, CMV and Epstein-Barr virus appeared linked to several top co-occurrence clusters. The authors suggested that the approach could potentially be extended to other disease states and immunological phenotypes. The cohort was sequenced for TCR beta chains only, and without alpha or paired-chain data the features that could be detected were limited. Because counts were too low, about 18 rarely observed V segments, including chromosome 9 orphons, were excluded from the earlier analysis of about 500 of the donors. Immune exposure information for the cohort was limited to CMV serostatus. A later analysis found that HLA-associated TCR beta chains were more clonally expanded and had lower generation probabilities than equally common non-associated chains. A later genetic analysis reported fewer N-insertions in productive TCRs among donors in an Asian-associated ancestry cluster than the approximately 670-donor mean.

Library construction relied on the immunoSEQ multiplex PCR assay. The multiplex PCR relied on a mix of 60 forward primers for TCR Vbeta segments and 13 reverse primers for TCR Jbeta segments. A multiplex PCR assay on genomic DNA amplified the CDR3 region of rearranged TCR beta genes. The Illumina HiSeq System was used to sequence the amplified TCR beta libraries as 87-base-pair reads. Per the source publication's procedure: A later analysis tallied 75 million to 95 million unique TCR beta chains across the roughly 610 repertoires, and approximately 12 million of those chains were shared by two or more donors. Raw reads were error-corrected and collapsed into unique sequences with a nearest-neighbor algorithm that merged closely related sequences to remove PCR and sequencing errors. V, D and J gene segments were assigned by aligning CDR3 sequences to IMGT reference sequences. Each retained sequence needed at least a six-nucleotide match to both a V gene segment and a J gene segment. A rearrangement was called productive if the CDR3 had no stop codons and remained in frame with V and J, and every other rearrangement was called non-productive. Following IMGT convention, CDR3 was defined as the stretch from the second conserved V-encoded cysteine to the conserved J-encoded phenylalanine. In an earlier analysis of around 600 of the donors, sequences lacking an unambiguous match to a single V gene segment were excluded. In an earlier analysis of 587 of the donors, V segments were called functional above 56.7% productive rearrangements and were called segregating when the between-donor standard deviation exceeded 5%. A statistical classification framework was built for diagnosing cytomegalovirus status from the catalog of TCR beta chain sequences. In a later analysis, TCR nucleotide sequences were compared against IMGT/GENE-DB human TR gene sequences so that V and J genes could be assigned. In a later analysis, CDR3 sequences and most-parsimonious VDJ recombination scenarios were assigned using the TCRdist pipeline. In a later analysis, every TCR beta chain was defined by the combination of its CDR3 amino acid sequence and its V-gene family, and reads without a unique V-gene family were dropped. A later analysis removed 550 to 700 highly shared, low-generation-probability nucleotide sequences to deal with suspected cross-contamination and a sequencing artifact. For each public chain, a later analysis derived a clonal expansion index from normalized ranks of inferred template counts within each repertoire. Generation probabilities in a later analysis came from a VDJ recombination model fitted to out-of-frame rearrangements, and those results were checked against IGoR. A later analysis scored TCR-TCR, TCR-HLA and TCR-CMV co-occurrence with hypergeometric tests, applying a repertoire-size bias correction to TCR pairs. A later analysis estimated false discovery rates by permuting HLA or CMV assignments 20 times. In a later analysis, co-occurring TCRs were grouped using DBSCAN, with TCRdist sequence similarity added in when clustering inside HLA-allele-positive subsets. Co-occurrence clustering excluded repertoires with fewer than 30,000 or more than 120,000 public chains, plus five with anomalous nucleotide sharing. TCRdb mirrors the immuneACCESS table, restricted to in-frame sequences. Some clones are absent from its copies; in checked studies, under half trace to an unresolved V gene, and the reason for the others is unknown. V, J and clone size derive from that table, while D and trimming were established from the DNA sequence. A total of roughly 150,000 clones appear in this sample, 70% to 80% of them only once. Of the sample, roughly an eighth is held by the ten largest clones.

The sequencing sample was made of PBMCs. The source is a middle-aged man in good health and CMV-seropositive. The sequence links TRBV11-2 to TRBJ2-7, with a weak D call of TRBD1 (6 bases match). The CDR3 is CASSRGTTIDEQYF. The DNA reads TGTGCCAGCAGCCGAGGGACAACGATAGACGAGCAGTACTTC. Reference TRBV11-2 and TRBJ2-7 proteins supply the regions before and after the CDR3; the full variable domain is: EAGVAQSPRYKIIEKRQSVAFWCNPISGHATLYWYQQILGQGPKLLIQFQNNGVVDDSQLPKDRFSAERLKGVDSTLKIQPAKLEDSAVYLCASSRGTTIDEQYFGPGTRLTVT.